This passage covers 27 T cell receptor beta chains from one sample sequenced in a study of T-cell reconstitution after alpha-beta-depleted transplantation in children. Unique molecular identifiers were built into the TCRbeta library. TCRdb called the PCR reads again in MiXCR, with one record for every CDR3 protein. The data contain about 500,000 distinct CDR3 sequences, approximately 32% of them seen just once; the ten biggest clones take up 2% to 3%. The sequencing here drew on PBMCs from the stem cell graft donor, taken from the stem cell graft. These receptor sequences come from a human donor who donated a stem cell graft to a child with aplastic anemia.

The chain couples TRBV20-1 to TRBJ1-1; unclear D gene. This CDR3 is built from 13 residues. Germline assignment: CDR1 DFQATT and CDR2 SNEGSKA (reference sequence). CDR3 residues: CSRDSELNTEAFF. The CDR3, as DNA: TGCAGCCGGGATTCCGAGTTAAACACTGAAGCTTTCTTT.

This clonotype was found a few times. The chain combines TRBV7-9 with TRBJ2-5; D is undetermined. Germline loops: CDR1 SEHNR, CDR2 FQNEAQ (reference sequence). This CDR3 has 13 amino acids. V lost 5 bases to trimming and J lost 5 bases, with 12 bases between them. CDR3 DNA sequence: TGTGCCAGCAGCCCTCTCGACGGTGAGACCCAGTACTTC. Encoded protein: CASSPLDGETQYF.

There are a few counts of this clonotype. The V and J genes are TRBV9 and TRBJ2-1; 7 bases agree with TRBD1. The CDR3 covers 15 residues. J was trimmed by 5 bases and V by 3 bases; bases with no gene match: 8. Per germline, CDR1 SGDLS and CDR2 YYNGEE. Here the CDR3 reads CASSGTTGRNNEQFF. CDR3 DNA: TGTGCCAGCAGCGGAACGACAGGGCGAAACAATGAGCAGTTCTTC.

This clonotype was observed a few times. This chain joins TRBV29-1 and TRBJ1-1; no definite D call. Looked up from germline, CDR1 is SQVTM and CDR2 is ANQGSEA. Trimming removed 6 bases from V and 1 base from J, with 9 bases in between. This CDR3 is built from 12 residues. The CDR3 region is CSVEGRNTEAFF. For the CDR3, the DNA is TGCAGCGTGGAGGGTCGGAACACTGAAGCTTTCTTT.

This clonotype was seen a handful of times. This sequence joins TRBV19 and TRBJ1-4, with TRBD1 matching 8 bases. V shed 5 bases, J shed 4 bases, and the junction held 3 bases outside the gene matches. Germline V gene sequence: CDR1 LNHDA, CDR2 SQIVND (reference sequence). The CDR3 has 14 residues. The DNA of the CDR3 is TGTGCCAGTAGTTCCAGGGGGCTTAATGAAAAACTGTTTTTT. Protein product: CASSSRGLNEKLFF.

This chain uses TRBV24-1 with TRBJ2-3; 13 bases are a match to TRBD2. V was clipped by 4 bases and J by 4 bases; unmatched bases: 4. Germline CDR1 and CDR2: KGHDR and SFDVKD. The CDR3 has 16 amino acids. The CDR3 nucleotides are TGTGCCACCAGTGAAAGAACTAGCGGGAGGGCAGATACGCAGTATTTT. Translated: CATSERTSGRADTQYF.

V gene TRBV9 combines with J gene TRBJ1-5, with TRBD1 identical over 9 bases. With 4 bases clipped from V and 1 base from J, the junction kept 3 bases outside the gene matches. The CDR3 runs to 15 residues. Germline CDR1 reads SGDLS; CDR2 reads YYNGEE. The CDR3, as DNA: TGTGCCAGCAGCACCGGACAGGGGAGCAATCAGCCCCAGCATTTT. This encodes CASSTGQGSNQPQHF.

The CDR3 is CASSPTAQNTGELFF. The CDR3 DNA is TGTGCCAGCTCACCGACAGCTCAGAACACCGGGGAGCTGTTTTTT. This chain connects TRBV18 to TRBJ2-2; possibly TRBD1 for D (5 bases). Trimming took 3 bases from V and 1 from J, leaving 9 bases between them. The CDR3 is made up of 15 amino acids. The germline V gene encodes CDR1 KGHSH and CDR2 LQKENI. Full variable domain (missing parts from reference TRBV18 and TRBJ2-2): NAGVMQNPRHLVRRRGQEARLRCSPMKGHSHVYWYRQLPEEGLKFMVYLQKENIIDESGMPKERFSAEFPKEGPSILRIQQVVRGDSAAYFCASSPTAQNTGELFFGEGSRLTVL.

This clonotype was detected a few times. The chain recombines TRBV6-4 with TRBJ2-1; TRBD1 aligns across 10 bases. Germline-derived CDR1 and CDR2 are MRHNA and SNTAGT. The CDR3 has 15 residues. V lost 3 bases and J lost 4; bases outside the gene matches: 3. CDR3 DNA sequence: TGTGCCAGCAGTGAGCCGGGACAGGGGTACAATGAGCAGTTCTTC. Translating it yields CASSEPGQGYNEQFF.

The V call is TRBV7-6, the J call TRBJ2-3; possibly TRBD2 for D (6 bases). Deletions cut 3 bases from V and 3 bases from J, with 13 bases between. The CDR3 spans 15 residues. CDR1 and CDR2 from the germline V gene are SGHVS and FNYEAQ. The chain's CDR3 is CASSFLPGVTDTQYF. CDR3 in DNA: TGTGCCAGCAGCTTTCTTCCGGGAGTAACAGATACGCAGTATTTT.

This sequence joins TRBV7-2 and TRBJ2-1, with D uncertain. The CDR3 has 12 amino acids. CDR1 is SGHTA and CDR2 is FQGNSA in the germline V gene. V was shortened by 2 bases and J by 8 bases, with 7 bases between the two germline ends. CDR3 residues: CASSLRAHEQFF. In DNA form, the CDR3 reads TGTGCCAGCAGCTTAAGAGCCCATGAGCAGTTCTTC.

The rearrangement joins TRBV2 to TRBJ2-7; D is unclear. CDR1 is SNHLY, CDR2 FYNNEI, per germline. V lost 6 bases, J lost 3 bases, and 12 bases lay in between. This CDR3 contains 13 residues. CDR3 sequence: CASSVDGNYEQYF. As DNA, the CDR3 is TGTGCCAGCAGCGTTGATGGCAACTACGAGCAGTACTTC.

The gene calls are TRBV11-2 and TRBJ1-1, with 9 bases fitting TRBD1. V was pared by 5 bases and J by 6 bases, with 7 bases of the junction left unmatched. The CDR3 has 14 residues. In germline, CDR1 is SGHAT, CDR2 FQNNGV. The CDR3 here is CASSPQGAMSEAFF. The CDR3 nucleotides read TGTGCCAGCAGCCCACAGGGGGCTATGTCTGAAGCTTTCTTT.

The chain joins TRBV4-2 to TRBJ2-1; either TRBD1 or TRBD2 may supply D (7 bases each). The V end was cut by 0 bases, the J end by 7 bases, with 22 bases between. This CDR3 has 18 residues. Germline V gives CDR1 LGHNA, CDR2 YNFKEQ. CDR3 residues: CASSQDPGGTTGRNEQFF. The CDR3 bases are TGTGCCAGCAGCCAAGATCCGGGAGGCACGACAGGGAGGAATGAGCAGTTCTTC.

This chain connects TRBV28 to TRBJ2-7; D gene ambiguous. This CDR3 comprises 15 residues. The germline CDR1 and CDR2 sequences are MDHEN and SYDVKM. Trimming took off 3 bases at V and 5 bases at J, with 17 bases between the two ends. The CDR3 here is CASSLGFGPLDEQYV. The CDR3 DNA sequence: TGTGCCAGCAGTTTGGGTTTTGGTCCCCTCGACGAGCAGTACGTC.

This rearrangement joins TRBV27 to TRBJ2-5; TRBD1 matches at 9 bases. V shed 3 bases, J shed 1 base, and the junction held 6 bases outside the gene matches. The CDR3 totals 16 residues. Germline-derived CDR1 and CDR2 are MNHEY and SMNVEV (reference sequence). CDR3 amino acids: CASSLGRDRVQETQYF. CDR3 nucleotide sequence: TGTGCCAGCAGTTTGGGTAGGGACAGGGTCCAAGAGACCCAGTACTTC.

The chain is built from TRBV20-1 and TRBJ2-5; 8 nucleotides align to TRBD1. With 6 bases clipped from V and 5 bases from J, the junction kept 14 bases outside the gene matches. This CDR3 spans 15 amino acids. Germline CDR1 and CDR2: DFQATT and SNEGSKA (reference sequence). As DNA, the CDR3 is TGCAGTGCCCCGGGCCCTAGGACAGGGAGTGAGACCCAGTACTTC. Amino acids: CSAPGPRTGSETQYF.

This clonotype was seen more than once but under ten times. The CDR3 DNA follows: TGTGCCAGCAGCCCGGGGGACAGGGTTACTGAAGCTTTCTTT. It specifies CASSPGDRVTEAFF. The chain carries TRBV7-2 and TRBJ1-1; TRBD1 matches 9 bases. This CDR3 is 14 amino acids long. The J segment lost 5 bases and the V segment lost 5 bases, leaving 6 bases of the junction unmatched. Per germline, CDR1 SGHTA and CDR2 FQGNSA.

The chain carries TRBV7-2 and TRBJ2-7; TRBD1 matches at 9 bases. In germline, CDR1 is SGHTA, CDR2 FQGNSA. The CDR3 covers 16 residues. V dropped 2 bases and J dropped 5; count of bases not matched to a gene: 10. Here the CDR3 reads CASSLRSWGQGNEQYF. CDR3 DNA: TGTGCCAGCAGCTTAAGATCGTGGGGACAGGGCAACGAGCAGTACTTC.

This clonotype was detected a few times. The rearrangement uses TRBV7-9 and TRBJ1-1, with 7 bases lining up with TRBD1. CDR3 length: 15 amino acids. Per the germline V gene, CDR1 is SEHNR and CDR2 is FQNEAQ (reference sequence). J was trimmed by 2 bases and V by 4 bases; bases with no gene match: 7. CDR3 sequence (DNA): TGTGCCAGCAGCTCGGGACAGTTTTTAAACACTGAAGCTTTCTTT. Residues: CASSSGQFLNTEAFF.

The CDR3 DNA follows: TGTGCCACTACTCAGGACAGATCCTCCTACAATGAGCAGTTCTTC. Its protein product is CATTQDRSSYNEQFF. The chain has TRBV15 and TRBJ2-1, with TRBD1 as a possible D gene (6 bases). The germline V gene has CDR1 LNHNV and CDR2 YYDKDF (reference sequence). The CDR3 is 15 residues long. Trimming cost V 9 bases and J 0 bases, with 15 bases left between them.

V gene TRBV27 combines with J gene TRBJ1-6; no definite D call. The CDR3 is made up of 12 amino acids. Germline V lookup: CDR1 MNHEY, CDR2 SMNVEV (reference sequence). Trimming removed 3 bases at V and 13 bases at J, with 10 bases between. The CDR3 region has the DNA TGTGCCAGCAGTTTCCCCCGCGGGCCCCTCCACTTT. Translating it yields CASSFPRGPLHF.

This clonotype was seen a single time. The V and J genes are TRBV18 and TRBJ1-6; no clear D. V was pared by 1 base and J by 5 bases, with 9 bases between. CDR3 length: 15 amino acids. Germline V gene data show CDR1 as KGHSH and CDR2 as LQKENI. CDR3 nucleotide sequence: TGTGCCAGCTCACCACGTGAAAGCGATAATTCACCCCTCCACTTT. It yields the protein CASSPRESDNSPLHF.

The CDR3 here is CASSHGTSGYNEQFF. In DNA form, the CDR3 reads TGCGCCAGCAGCCACGGGACTAGCGGGTACAATGAGCAGTTCTTC. The chain recombines TRBV4-3 with TRBJ2-1; 12 bases are shared with TRBD2. The V and J ends lost 3 bases and 4 bases, in that order; junction bases with no gene match: 1. The CDR3 consists of 15 residues. In germline, CDR1 is LGHNA, CDR2 YSLEER.

The table lists this clonotype with a few counts. The chain joins TRBV29-1 to TRBJ2-2; 8 positions match TRBD2. The CDR3 has 15 residues. Trimming took 5 bases from V and 3 from J; bases not matched to a gene: 8. Germline lookup yields CDR1 SQVTM and CDR2 ANQGSEA. CDR3 sequence: CSVTTGLGYTGELFF. For the CDR3, the DNA is TGCAGCGTTACCACGGGACTAGGCTACACCGGGGAGCTGTTTTTT.

This clonotype has more than one count but fewer than ten. The chain uses TRBV20-1 and TRBJ2-3, with 8 bases aligning to TRBD2. This CDR3 is built from 16 residues. From germline, CDR1 is DFQATT and CDR2 SNEGSKA (reference sequence). J lost 2 bases, V lost 2 bases, and 9 bases had no gene match. For the CDR3, the DNA is TGCAGTGCTAGATCGACGGGAGGGCCCTTCACAGATACGCAGTATTTT. It specifies CSARSTGGPFTDTQYF.

The gene calls are TRBV20-1 and TRBJ2-7, with D uncertain. The CDR3 covers 12 residues. CDR1 is DFQATT, CDR2 SNEGSKA, per germline (reference sequence). The germline V and J ends were trimmed by 5 bases and 5 bases, with 13 bases remaining between them. The CDR3 region has the DNA TGCAGTGCTCGTGGGCGTGACGACGAGCAGTACGTC. It encodes CSARGRDDEQYV.